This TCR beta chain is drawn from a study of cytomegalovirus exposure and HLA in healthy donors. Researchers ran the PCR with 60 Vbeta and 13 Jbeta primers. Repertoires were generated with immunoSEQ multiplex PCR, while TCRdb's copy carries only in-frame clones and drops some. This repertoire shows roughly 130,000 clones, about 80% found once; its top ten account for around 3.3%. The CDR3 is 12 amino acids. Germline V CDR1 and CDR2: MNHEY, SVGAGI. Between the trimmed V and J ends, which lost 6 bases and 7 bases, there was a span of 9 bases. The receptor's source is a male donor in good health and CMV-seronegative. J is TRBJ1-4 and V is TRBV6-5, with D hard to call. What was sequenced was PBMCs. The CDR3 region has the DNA TGTGCCAGCAGGACACTGAGTGAAAAACTGTTTTTT. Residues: CASRTLSEKLFF.